What follows are 14 T cell receptor beta chains derived from one specimen sequenced in a study of cytomegalovirus exposure and HLA in healthy donors. Primers included in the PCR were 60 Vbeta and 13 Jbeta primers. Measured with immunoSEQ multiplex PCR; TCRdb has only the in-frame clones, and not every one. Here the sample spans 150,000 to 200,000 clones, 60% to 85% being singletons. Specimen: PBMCs. The receptors originated from a man aged 35 to 55 in good health and CMV-seronegative.

In the case of this clone: The identical CDR3 is also encoded by other nucleotide sequences in the sample. V and J are TRBV7-9 and TRBJ1-2; D is ambiguous. CDR1 and CDR2 (germline): SEHNR, FQNEAQ (reference sequence). Trimming took 0 bases from V and 8 from J, leaving 10 bases between them. This CDR3 is built from 13 residues. CDR3 sequence reads: CASSLAELSGYTF. In nucleotides, the CDR3 is TGTGCCAGCAGCTTAGCAGAATTGAGCGGCTACACCTTC.

The rearrangement links TRBV27 to TRBJ2-3, with D perhaps TRBD2 (5 bases). Trimming removed 3 bases at V and 5 bases at J, with 18 bases between. Germline assignment: CDR1 MNHEY and CDR2 SMNVEV (reference sequence). This CDR3 contains 16 residues. The chain's CDR3 is CASSFQQSRERDTQYF. For the CDR3, the DNA is TGTGCCAGCAGTTTCCAGCAATCGAGGGAGAGAGATACGCAGTATTTT.

The rearrangement uses TRBV7-2 and TRBJ2-7, with 9 positions matching TRBD2. Germline lookup yields CDR1 SGHTA and CDR2 FQGNSA. J lost 2 bases, V lost 4 bases, and 3 bases had no gene match. The CDR3 covers 14 residues. Here the CDR3 reads CASSSVAGAYEQYF. The CDR3 DNA follows: TGTGCCAGCAGCTCGGTAGCGGGAGCCTACGAGCAGTACTTC.

In this sample, this clone turned up a few times. The J gene is TRBJ2-1, the V gene TRBV7-9, with TRBD1 matching over 8 bases. CDR1 and CDR2 (germline): SEHNR, FQNEAQ (reference sequence). V was pared by 1 base and J by 7 bases, with 3 bases of the junction left unmatched. The CDR3 length is 14 residues. The CDR3 protein is CASSLGQGLNEQFF. As DNA, the CDR3 is TGTGCCAGCAGCTTAGGACAGGGGCTAAATGAGCAGTTCTTC. Using reference TRBV7-9 and TRBJ2-1 for the parts outside the CDR3, the full variable domain is DTGVSQNPRHKITKRGQNVTFRCDPISEHNRLYWYRQTLGQGPEFLTYFQNEAQLEKSRLLSDRFSAERPKGSFSTLEIQRTEQGDSAMYLCASSLGQGLNEQFFGPGTRLTVL.

The rearrangement joins TRBV11-3 to TRBJ1-2; D gene uncertain. Between the trimmed V and J ends, which lost 4 bases and 4 bases, there was a span of 10 bases. The V gene's germline CDR1 is SGHNT and CDR2 YENEEA. The CDR3 has 13 residues. The CDR3 region is CASSSSGSYGYTF. In DNA, the CDR3 is TGTGCCAGCAGCTCGTCGGGTTCCTATGGCTACACCTTC. The whole variable domain, remainder taken from reference TRBV11-3 and TRBJ1-2, is EAGVVQSPRYKIIEKKQPVAFWCNPISGHNTLYWYLQNLGQGPELLIRYENEEAVDDSQLPKDRFSAERLKGVDSTLKIQPAELGDSAVYLCASSSSGSYGYTFGSGTRLTVV.

This sequence joins TRBV7-2 and TRBJ2-2; 7 bases align to TRBD2. The CDR3 consists of 13 residues. With V trimmed by 7 bases and J by 1 base, 0 bases remained unmatched. The V gene's germline CDR1 is SGHTA and CDR2 FQGNSA. CDR3 coding DNA: TGTGCCAGCAAGCGGGGGAACACCGGGGAGCTGTTTTTT. Translated, it gives CASKRGNTGELFF. Filled out from reference TRBV7-2 and TRBJ2-2, the complete variable domain reads GAGVSQSPSNKVTEKGKDVELRCDPISGHTALYWYRQSLGQGLEFLIYFQGNSAPDKSGLPSDRFSAERTGGSVSTLTIQRTQQEDSAVYLCASKRGNTGELFFGEGSRLTVL.

The V gene is TRBV18, the J gene TRBJ1-1, with D tentatively TRBD1 (6 bases). The V end was cut by 3 bases, the J end by 4 bases, with 9 bases between. Germline lookup yields CDR1 KGHSH and CDR2 LQKENI. The CDR3 runs to 13 residues. The CDR3 nucleotides are TGTGCCAGCTCACCTCCAGGGGTCACTGAAGCTTTCTTT. It codes for CASSPPGVTEAFF.

This clone was detected once. The chain links TRBV11-2 to TRBJ2-5; tentative D call: TRBD1 (6 bases). The CDR3 sequence is 15 residues long. The V gene lost 4 bases and the J gene lost 5 bases, with 17 bases spanning the gap. Germline CDR1 and CDR2: SGHAT and FQNNGV. Here the CDR3 reads CASSSGAGGGETQYF. The CDR3 DNA sequence: TGTGCCAGCAGCTCCGGGGCTGGGGGCGGGGAGACCCAGTACTTC.

The rearrangement uses TRBV5-5 and TRBJ1-1; the D is unclear. The V and J ends lost 2 bases and 0 bases respectively, with 5 bases between them. The CDR3 is 13 amino acids. CDR1 and CDR2 from the germline V gene are SGHKS and YYEKEE (reference sequence). The CDR3 region is CASSFGMNTEAFF. The DNA of the CDR3 is TGTGCCAGCAGCTTCGGGATGAACACTGAAGCTTTCTTT.

This clone was detected once. An end of the junction does not agree with germline; a read error may underlie this. The chain couples TRBV7-9 to TRBJ2-1; 8 bases are a match to TRBD1. The CDR3 totals 15 residues. CDR1 and CDR2 (germline): SEHNR, FQNEAQ (reference sequence). The CDR3 bases are TGTTCCAGCAGTCTTAGGGACAGGTGGCGGAATGAGCAGTTCTTC. Amino acid sequence: CSSSLRDRWRNEQFF.

The chain employs TRBV4-2 and TRBJ2-1; possible D gene TRBD2, 6 bases. This CDR3 spans 15 amino acids. V was pared by 6 bases and J by 8 bases, with 20 bases between. Germline CDR1 is LGHNA and CDR2 is YNFKEQ. This CDR3 reads CASSSGSANEDEQFF. The CDR3 nucleotides read TGTGCCAGCAGTAGCGGTAGCGCTAACGAGGATGAGCAGTTCTTC.

J is TRBJ1-1 and V is TRBV6-1; 7 nucleotides align to TRBD1. This CDR3 is built from 14 residues. Germline CDR1 MNHNS, CDR2 SASEGT. V was clipped by 6 bases and J by 6 bases; unmatched bases: 10. The DNA for the CDR3 is TGTGCCAGCAGCCTTCTAACAGGGGAGGCTGAAGCTTTCTTT. As protein: CASSLLTGEAEAFF.

This chain uses TRBV7-2 with TRBJ2-4; D perhaps matches TRBD2 (5 bases). The CDR3 sequence is 14 residues long. Between the trimmed V and J ends, which lost 5 bases and 0 bases, there was a span of 8 bases. CDR1 is SGHTA and CDR2 is FQGNSA in the germline V gene. Here the CDR3 DNA reads TGTGCCAGCAGCGCCGGGATAGCCAAAAACATTCAGTACTTC. Translation gives CASSAGIAKNIQYF.

V usage is TRBV9 and J usage is TRBJ2-7; D gene unclear. The length of the CDR3 is 12 residues. Germline V gives CDR1 SGDLS, CDR2 YYNGEE. V was trimmed by 1 base and J by 5 bases, leaving 7 bases between them. The CDR3 DNA reads TGTGCCAGCAGCGTATTGGCTCACGAGCAGTACTTC. It specifies CASSVLAHEQYF.